The 30 T cell receptor beta chains given below trace back to one sample, sequenced in a study of T cell repertoires in cytomegalovirus infection. In TCRdb, the reads were re-called with MiXCR into one record per CDR3 protein. The data show fewer than 200,000 distinct CDR3 sequences, with around 15% seen just once and around 27% held by the top ten. The sequenced sample was PBMCs. The receptors were gathered from a human donor in good health (CMV status not recorded). Some clones in this sample may be carry-over from other donors' samples.

V and J are TRBV7-3 and TRBJ1-2; D is ambiguous. CDR3 size: 14 residues. Between the trimmed V and J ends, which lost 1 base and 6 bases, there was a span of 12 bases. CDR1 and CDR2 from the germline V gene are SGHTA and FQGTGA. In DNA form, the CDR3 reads TGTGCCAGCAGCTTAATAGGACCCGGGAATGGCTACACCTTC. Amino acids: CASSLIGPGNGYTF.

The rearrangement uses TRBV14 and TRBJ2-7; TRBD1 matches at 9 bases. Trimming removed 0 bases from V and 0 bases from J; junction bases left unmatched: 9. This CDR3 region has 18 residues. Germline CDR1 reads SGHDN; CDR2 reads FVKESK. This chain's CDR3 is CASSQDFRQGGYSYEQYF. In DNA form, the CDR3 reads TGTGCCAGCAGCCAAGATTTTCGACAGGGGGGTTACTCCTACGAGCAGTACTTC.

This clonotype was counted ten times or more. This chain joins TRBV7-3 and TRBJ2-1; 10 bases are shared with TRBD1. Trimming at V came to 5 bases and at J to 9 bases, leaving 10 bases not matched to a gene. Germline-derived CDR1 and CDR2 are SGHTA and FQGTGA. The CDR3 extends over 15 amino acids. The CDR3 loop is CASSIQDRGFGEQFF. For the CDR3, the DNA is TGTGCCAGCAGCATACAGGACAGGGGGTTCGGTGAGCAGTTCTTC.

Ten or more counts support this clonotype. The V gene is TRBV28, the J gene TRBJ1-1; no reliable D call. Germline CDR1 and CDR2: MDHEN and SYDVKM. Trimming took 7 bases from V and 0 from J, leaving 15 bases between them. This CDR3 has 15 amino acids. CDR3 nucleotide sequence: TGTGCCAGCAACCGGGAGCTTAGATTGAACACTGAAGCTTTCTTT. Its translation is CASNRELRLNTEAFF.

With regard to this clonotype: A much larger clone differs by one base, so this may be a read error. The V gene is TRBV7-2, the J gene TRBJ1-5, with D hard to call. Trimming shortened V by 2 bases and J by 5 bases, and 10 bases separated the two germline ends. Germline V gives CDR1 SGHTA, CDR2 FQGNSA. This CDR3 comprises 14 residues. The CDR3 region is CTSSLRAPDQPQHF. DNA of the CDR3: TGTACCAGCAGCTTAAGGGCCCCGGATCAGCCCCAGCATTTT.

This clonotype occurred many times. The V call is TRBV28, the J call TRBJ1-1; D is possibly TRBD1 (5 bases). V shed 4 bases and J shed 5 bases, with 14 bases lying between them. In germline, CDR1 is MDHEN, CDR2 SYDVKM. The CDR3 is 14 amino acids. The CDR3 spells CASSYTREITEAFF. CDR3 bases: TGTGCCAGCAGTTACACCAGGGAAATAACTGAAGCTTTCTTT.

This clonotype was recorded at least ten times. The rearrangement uses TRBV7-2 and TRBJ2-4; D gene uncertain. V was trimmed by 2 bases and J by 0 bases, leaving 8 bases between them. The V gene's germline CDR1 is SGHTA and CDR2 FQGNSA. CDR3 size: 15 residues. The DNA for the CDR3 is TGTGCCAGCAGCTTAAACGTATTAGCCAAAAACATTCAGTACTTC. Translation gives CASSLNVLAKNIQYF.

This clonotype was seen a few times. The chain is built from TRBV29-1 and TRBJ2-7; D might be TRBD1 or TRBD2, each matching 5 bases. Germline V lookup: CDR1 SQVTM, CDR2 ANQGSEA. CDR3 length: 13 residues. Trimming shortened V by 7 bases and J by 0 bases, and 13 bases separated the two germline ends. This chain's CDR3 is CSARDGNSYEQYF. CDR3 nucleotides: TGCAGCGCCCGGGACGGTAACTCCTACGAGCAGTACTTC.

The J gene is TRBJ2-5, the V gene TRBV28, with 8 bases that match TRBD1. After removal of 2 bases from V and 5 bases from J, the junction contained 7 bases not matched to a gene. The CDR3 consists of 15 residues. In germline, CDR1 is MDHEN, CDR2 SYDVKM. CDR3 amino acids: CASSLPGGARETQYF. The CDR3 DNA is TGTGCCAGCAGTTTACCAGGGGGCGCGCGGGAGACCCAGTACTTC.

This clonotype was observed a few times. The chain links TRBV5-1 to TRBJ1-1; D is perhaps TRBD1 (5 bases). Germline CDR1 is SGHRS and CDR2 is YFSETQ. The CDR3 length is 13 residues. V lost 0 bases to trimming and J lost 11 bases, with 14 bases between them. Here the CDR3 DNA reads TGCGCCAGCAGCTTGGCCGAGGGAGGGACGGCTTTCTTT. This translates into CASSLAEGGTAFF.

There are many counts of this clonotype. This rearrangement joins TRBV28 to TRBJ1-2, with D perhaps matching TRBD1 (6 bases). CDR3 length: 12 amino acids. V was cut by 3 bases and J by 6 bases, with 8 bases left in between. Germline V gene data show CDR1 as MDHEN and CDR2 as SYDVKM. The CDR3 sequence is CASSLGGHGYTF. CDR3 bases: TGTGCCAGCAGTTTGGGGGGGCATGGCTACACCTTC.

This clonotype was counted only a few times. The chain has TRBV5-1 and TRBJ2-3; 9 bases align to TRBD1. The germline V gene encodes CDR1 SGHRS and CDR2 YFSETQ. CDR3 length: 16 amino acids. After removal of 0 bases from V and 5 bases from J, the junction contained 7 bases not matched to a gene. The CDR3: CASSLAGTGMGDTQYF. CDR3 in DNA: TGCGCCAGCAGCTTGGCAGGGACAGGGATGGGAGATACGCAGTATTTT.

This clonotype was seen a handful of times. This rearrangement joins TRBV29-1 to TRBJ1-4; 7 nucleotides line up with TRBD1. V shed 7 bases and J 8 bases; nucleotides not matched to a gene: 13. The CDR3 extends over 14 amino acids. The V gene's germline CDR1 is SQVTM and CDR2 ANQGSEA. The CDR3 is CSASTTGFDEKLFF. The CDR3 DNA is TGCAGCGCTTCGACGACAGGGTTCGACGAAAAACTGTTTTTT.

In this sample, this clonotype turned up a few times. The CDR3 loop is CASFPSRSGELFF. The CDR3 DNA follows: TGTGCCAGCTTCCCCTCGCGATCCGGGGAGCTGTTTTTT. V usage is TRBV6-2 or TRBV6-3 and J usage is TRBJ2-2; D is undetermined. Trimming shortened V by 8 bases and J by 6 bases, and 13 bases separated the two germline ends. Germline V gene sequence: CDR1 MNHEY, CDR2 SVGEGT. CDR3 length: 13 residues.

The chain carries TRBV18 and TRBJ1-5, with D perhaps TRBD1 (5 bases). This CDR3 has 15 residues. Germline assignment: CDR1 KGHSH and CDR2 LQKENI. V lost 8 bases and J lost 2, with 16 bases in between. The CDR3 DNA follows: TGTGCCAGCGCAACTAACACGGGACGCAATCAGCCCCAGCATTTT. This codes for CASATNTGRNQPQHF.

In its sample, this clonotype was seen many times. The V and J genes are TRBV7-9 and TRBJ2-6; a possible D gene is TRBD1 (6 bases). The length of the CDR3 is 18 residues. Germline CDR1 reads SEHNR; CDR2 reads FQNEAQ (reference sequence). The V and J ends lost 5 bases and 0 bases respectively, with 17 bases between them. The CDR3 loop reads CASSPDNRAISGANVLTF. In DNA form, the CDR3 reads TGTGCCAGCAGCCCAGACAACAGGGCTATCTCTGGGGCCAACGTCCTGACTTTC.

The CDR3 DNA reads TGTGCCAGCAGTCCCCGACTTTTCTCTGGAAACACCATATATTTT. This encodes CASSPRLFSGNTIYF. This chain connects TRBV2 to TRBJ1-3; D not resolved. CDR1 SNHLY and CDR2 FYNNEI come from the germline V gene. V lost 5 bases and J lost 0, with 11 bases in between. The length of the CDR3 is 15 residues.

This clonotype was recorded many times. The chain couples TRBV7-2 to TRBJ2-5, with D possibly TRBD1 on 6 matching bases. CDR1 and CDR2 from the germline V gene are SGHTA and FQGNSA. Trimming removed 5 bases at V and 2 bases at J, with 12 bases between. The CDR3 sequence is 14 residues long. The CDR3 loop is CASSRNQGQETQYF. The CDR3 region has the DNA TGTGCCAGCAGCCGCAACCAGGGGCAAGAGACCCAGTACTTC.

The gene calls are TRBV2 and TRBJ2-7, with 8 bases aligning to TRBD1. CDR3 size: 15 residues. Per the germline V gene, CDR1 is SNHLY and CDR2 is FYNNEI. The V and J ends lost 8 bases and 4 bases, in that order; junction bases with no gene match: 13. CDR3 protein: CASLDGQGKLYEQYF. CDR3 DNA: TGTGCCAGCCTCGACGGACAGGGTAAATTGTACGAGCAGTACTTC.

This chain connects TRBV14 to TRBJ2-5, with D possibly being TRBD1 (6 bases). The V gene lost 4 bases and the J gene lost 0 bases, with 12 bases spanning the gap. Germline CDR1 reads SGHDN; CDR2 reads FVKESK. There are 15 residues in the CDR3. CDR3 sequence reads: CASSPRTVYQETQYF. CDR3 DNA sequence: TGTGCCAGCAGCCCGAGGACAGTGTACCAAGAGACCCAGTACTTC.

This clonotype showed up many times. The chain couples TRBV14 to TRBJ2-3; D might be TRBD2 (6 bases). Trimming cost V 0 bases and J 6 bases, with 7 bases left between them. This CDR3 is built from 13 residues. Germline loops: CDR1 SGHDN, CDR2 FVKESK. The chain's CDR3 is CASSQDLADTQYF. In DNA, the CDR3 is TGTGCCAGCAGCCAAGATCTAGCGGATACGCAGTATTTT.

Ten or more counts support this clonotype. This chain links TRBV7-2 with TRBJ2-7, with D possibly TRBD1 on 5 matching bases. The germline CDR1 and CDR2 sequences are SGHTA and FQGNSA. Trimming removed 5 bases from V and 3 bases from J, with 14 bases in between. The CDR3 is 14 residues long. The chain's CDR3 is CASSPDTRGYEQYF. In nucleotides, the CDR3 is TGTGCCAGCAGCCCGGACACGCGAGGCTACGAGCAGTACTTC.

This clonotype was seen many times. This chain links TRBV7-3 with TRBJ2-3; TRBD2 aligns across 10 bases. The CDR3 is 15 amino acids. After removal of 5 bases from V and 7 bases from J, the junction contained 9 bases not matched to a gene. Germline loops: CDR1 SGHTA, CDR2 FQGTGA. CDR3 amino acids: CASSLSSGSWYTQYF. As DNA, the CDR3 is TGTGCCAGCAGCCTCTCTAGCGGGAGCTGGTATACGCAGTATTTT.

This clonotype was picked up a small number of times. The V gene is TRBV6-1, the J gene TRBJ2-7; 8 bases align to TRBD2. CDR3 length: 14 residues. Germline-derived CDR1 and CDR2 are MNHNS and SASEGT. V shed 5 bases and J 5 bases; nucleotides not matched to a gene: 8. Written as DNA, the CDR3 is TGTGCCAGCAGTTCCTTCGGACTAGCTGACGAGCAGTACTTC. This sequence encodes CASSSFGLADEQYF.

The sample holds a few counts of this clonotype. The V call is TRBV6-6, the J call TRBJ2-2; 10 nucleotides line up with TRBD1. V trimming: 6 bases; J trimming: 4 bases; junction bases outside the gene matches: 11. CDR3 length: 17 amino acids. The germline gives CDR1 MNHNY, CDR2 SVGAGI (reference sequence). As DNA, the CDR3 is TGTGCCAGCAGAGGGACAGGGGACCACAAGGGCACCGGGGAGCTGTTTTTT. Translation gives CASRGTGDHKGTGELFF.

This clonotype was counted only a few times. V usage is TRBV6-4 and J usage is TRBJ2-3, with 7 positions matching TRBD1. V shed 4 bases and J 5 bases; nucleotides not matched to a gene: 9. The CDR3 consists of 15 residues. Germline V gene lookup returns CDR1 MRHNA and CDR2 SNTAGT. The CDR3 nucleotides read TGTGCCAGCAGTGGACAGGGCCAGGTAGGAGATACGCAGTATTTT. It yields the protein CASSGQGQVGDTQYF.

The chain couples TRBV6-1 to TRBJ2-7; TRBD1 is a possible D gene (6 bases). Germline V gives CDR1 MNHNS, CDR2 SASEGT. V lost 5 bases to trimming and J lost 3 bases, with 11 bases between them. CDR3 size: 13 residues. The CDR3 spells CASSQGDIYEQYF. The CDR3 bases are TGTGCCAGCAGTCAAGGGGACATCTACGAGCAGTACTTC.

This clonotype appeared many times. V gene TRBV11-3 combines with J gene TRBJ2-5; the D gene is possibly TRBD2 (6 bases). CDR3 length: 15 amino acids. V lost 5 bases, J lost 2 bases, and 15 bases lay in between. Germline lookup yields CDR1 SGHNT and CDR2 YENEEA. The chain's CDR3 is CASSPGVEPQETQYF. CDR3 bases: TGTGCCAGCAGCCCGGGGGTGGAACCTCAAGAGACCCAGTACTTC.

This chain uses TRBV19 with TRBJ2-3, with a possible D match to TRBD2 (6 bases). Germline V gene sequence: CDR1 LNHDA, CDR2 SQIVND (reference sequence). Trimming removed 7 bases from V and 4 bases from J, with 15 bases in between. The length of the CDR3 is 14 residues. This chain's CDR3 is CASKIAVKSDTQYF. In DNA form, the CDR3 reads TGTGCCAGTAAAATAGCGGTAAAGTCAGATACGCAGTATTTT.

This chain uses TRBV7-4 with TRBJ2-1; the match to TRBD2 covers 10 bases. Germline lookup yields CDR1 SGHVT and CDR2 SQSDAQ. The CDR3 consists of 15 residues. V shed 5 bases, J shed 4 bases, and the junction held 5 bases outside the gene matches. The DNA for the CDR3 is TGTGCCAGCAGCCCTAGCGGGGGCCGGTACAATGAGCAGTTCTTC. It is translated as CASSPSGGRYNEQFF.